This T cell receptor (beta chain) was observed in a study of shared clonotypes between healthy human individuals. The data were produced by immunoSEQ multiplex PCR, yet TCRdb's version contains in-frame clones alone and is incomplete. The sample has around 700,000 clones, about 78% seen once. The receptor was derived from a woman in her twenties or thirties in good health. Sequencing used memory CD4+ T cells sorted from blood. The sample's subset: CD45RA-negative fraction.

The CDR3 nucleotides read TGCGCCAGCAGCCTTAGGACAGGGTATAGCAATCAGCCCCAGCATTTT. Residues: CASSLRTGYSNQPQHF. The chain couples TRBV4-1 to TRBJ1-5; TRBD1 matches 8 bases. J lost 0 bases, V lost 4 bases, and 5 bases had no gene match. Looked up from germline, CDR1 is MGHRA and CDR2 is YSYEKL. The CDR3 runs to 16 residues.